This note documents a single T cell receptor beta chain sequence. Its antigen is undetermined. The sample belongs to a study of identical twins. Using its own MiXCR run on the 5' RACE reads, TCRdb lists one record per CDR3 protein. The repertoire holds some 1,600,000 distinct CDR3 sequences, around 33% seen once, with under 0.35% in the top ten. Whole-study results and caveats: Its conclusions, products of cross-sectional statistical analysis, did not come from following the same donors. Insertions were fewer in abundant cord blood beta clonotypes, whereas memory repertoires showed none of this pattern. Shared out-of-frame alpha sequences (those common to twins) showed excess low generation probability.

The V and J ends lost 5 bases and 3 bases respectively, with 11 bases between them. The length of the CDR3 is 13 residues. Looked up from germline, CDR1 is DFQATT and CDR2 is SNEGSKA (reference sequence). Sequenced input: cord blood. The receptor was derived from a newborn girl in good health. This rearrangement joins TRBV20-1 to TRBJ2-1, with a tentative D call TRBD2 (5 bases). The CDR3 sequence is CSAQEGVYNEQFF. In DNA form, the CDR3 reads TGCAGTGCTCAAGAGGGAGTCTACAATGAGCAGTTCTTC.